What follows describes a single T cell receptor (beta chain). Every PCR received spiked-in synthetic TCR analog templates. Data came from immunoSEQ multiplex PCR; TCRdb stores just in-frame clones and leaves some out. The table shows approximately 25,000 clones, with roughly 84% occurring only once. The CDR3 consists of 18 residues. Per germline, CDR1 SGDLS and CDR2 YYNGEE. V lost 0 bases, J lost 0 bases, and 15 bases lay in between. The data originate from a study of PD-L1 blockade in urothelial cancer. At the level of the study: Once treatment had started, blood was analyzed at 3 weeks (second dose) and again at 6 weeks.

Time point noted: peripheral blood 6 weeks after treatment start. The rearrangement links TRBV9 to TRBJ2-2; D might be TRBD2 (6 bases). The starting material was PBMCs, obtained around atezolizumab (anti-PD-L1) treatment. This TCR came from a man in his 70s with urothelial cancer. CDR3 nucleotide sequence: TGTGCCAGCAGCGTAGTGGAGGGTGCGATGTCGAACACCGGGGAGCTGTTTTTT. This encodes CASSVVEGAMSNTGELFF. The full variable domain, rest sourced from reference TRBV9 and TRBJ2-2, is DSGVTQTPKHLITATGQRVTLRCSPRSGDLSVYWYQQSLDQGLQFLIQYYNGEERAKGNILERFSAQQFPDLHSELNLSSLELGDSALYFCASSVVEGAMSNTGELFFGEGSRLTVL.